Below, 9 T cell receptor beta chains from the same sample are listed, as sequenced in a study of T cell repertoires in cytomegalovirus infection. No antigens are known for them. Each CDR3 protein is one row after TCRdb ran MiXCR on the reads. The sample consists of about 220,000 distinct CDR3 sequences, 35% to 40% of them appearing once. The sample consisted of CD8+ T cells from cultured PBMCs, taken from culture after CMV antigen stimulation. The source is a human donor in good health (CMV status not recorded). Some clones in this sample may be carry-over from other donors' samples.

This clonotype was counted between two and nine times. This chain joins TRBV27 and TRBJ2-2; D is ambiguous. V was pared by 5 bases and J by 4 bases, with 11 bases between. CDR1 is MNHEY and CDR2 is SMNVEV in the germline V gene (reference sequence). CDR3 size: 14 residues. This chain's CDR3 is CASSKWKATGELFF. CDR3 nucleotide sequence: TGTGCCAGCAGTAAATGGAAGGCCACCGGGGAGCTGTTTTTT.

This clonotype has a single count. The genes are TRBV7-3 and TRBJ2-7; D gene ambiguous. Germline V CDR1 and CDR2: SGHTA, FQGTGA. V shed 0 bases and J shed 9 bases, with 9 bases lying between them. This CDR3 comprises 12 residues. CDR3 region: CASSLTEGVQYF. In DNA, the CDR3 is TGTGCCAGCAGCTTAACGGAAGGAGTGCAGTACTTC.

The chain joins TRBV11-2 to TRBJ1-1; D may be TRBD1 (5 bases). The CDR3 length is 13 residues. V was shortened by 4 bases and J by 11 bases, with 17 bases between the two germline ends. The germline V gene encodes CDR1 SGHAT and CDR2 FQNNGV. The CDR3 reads CASSSPLGRVAFF. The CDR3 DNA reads TGTGCCAGCAGCTCCCCTCTTGGCAGGGTGGCTTTCTTT.

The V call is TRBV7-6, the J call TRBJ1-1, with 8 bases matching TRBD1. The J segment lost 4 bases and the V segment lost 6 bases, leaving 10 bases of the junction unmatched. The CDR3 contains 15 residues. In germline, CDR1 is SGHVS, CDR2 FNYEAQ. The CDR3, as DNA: TGTGCCAGCAGTTTCCGGACAGGGCAGCCCACTGAAGCTTTCTTT. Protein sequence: CASSFRTGQPTEAFF.

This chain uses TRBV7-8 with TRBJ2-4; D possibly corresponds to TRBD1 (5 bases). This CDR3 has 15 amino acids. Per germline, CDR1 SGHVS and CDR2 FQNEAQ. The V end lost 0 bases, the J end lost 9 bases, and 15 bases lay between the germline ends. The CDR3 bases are TGTGCCAGCAGCTTAGCAACCAGGGCTTTGAGCATTCAGTACTTC. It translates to CASSLATRALSIQYF.

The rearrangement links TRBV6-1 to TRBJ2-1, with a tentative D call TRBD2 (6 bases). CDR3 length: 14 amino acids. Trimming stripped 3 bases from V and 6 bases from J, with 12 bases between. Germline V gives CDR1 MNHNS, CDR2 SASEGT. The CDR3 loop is CASSERRASNEQFF. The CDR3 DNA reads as TGTGCCAGCAGTGAGAGGAGGGCTAGCAATGAGCAGTTCTTC.

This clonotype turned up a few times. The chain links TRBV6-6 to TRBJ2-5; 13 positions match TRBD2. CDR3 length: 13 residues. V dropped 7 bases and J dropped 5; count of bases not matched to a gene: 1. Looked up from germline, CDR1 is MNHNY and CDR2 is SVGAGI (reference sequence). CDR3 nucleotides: TGTGCCAGCATACTAGCGGGGGGGGAGACCCAGTACTTC. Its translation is CASILAGGETQYF.

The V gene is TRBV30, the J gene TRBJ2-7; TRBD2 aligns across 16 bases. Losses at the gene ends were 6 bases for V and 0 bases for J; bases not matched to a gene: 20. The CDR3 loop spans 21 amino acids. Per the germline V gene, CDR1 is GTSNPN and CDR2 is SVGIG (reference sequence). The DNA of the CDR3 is TGTGCCTGCCAAACCAGGGGGCTGGGGACTAGCGGGAGGGCATTCTCCTACGAGCAGTACTTC. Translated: CACQTRGLGTSGRAFSYEQYF.

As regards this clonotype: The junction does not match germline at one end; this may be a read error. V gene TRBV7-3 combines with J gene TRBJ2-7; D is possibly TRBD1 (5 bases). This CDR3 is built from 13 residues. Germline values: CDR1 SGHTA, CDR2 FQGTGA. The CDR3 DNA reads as TGTGCCAGCGGGGAAACAGGTTCCTCCGAGCAGTACTTC. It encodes CASGETGSSEQYF.